Listed below are T cell receptor beta chains from one sample, sequenced in a study of T cells in Graves' hyperthyroidism and ophthalmopathy. TCRdb reanalysed the multiplex PCR reads using MiXCR and keeps one entry per CDR3 protein. The top ten hold 25% to 35% of the sample, which has roughly 400,000 distinct CDR3 sequences, 15% to 18% seen once. Sequencing was done on a sample of blood. All receptors derive from a young woman with Graves' hyperthyroidism that later progressed to Graves' ophthalmopathy. The CDR3 runs from the conserved cysteine through the conserved F or W. D genes are given only for firm matches. Only some rows state a clone size, as once, few, many or a class for expanded clones.

V gene	J gene	D gene	clone size	CDR3 length	CDR3 DNA	CDR3 protein
TRBV2	TRBJ2-7	TRBD2	many	15	TGTGCCAGCAGGGGACTAGCGGGAGCAAGCGACGAGCAGTACTTC	CASRGLAGASDEQYF
TRBV12-3/TRBV12-4	TRBJ1-1	.	many	11	TGTGCCAGCAGTTATGACACTGAAGCTTTCTTT	CASSYDTEAFF
TRBV28	TRBJ1-5	TRBD1	.	17	TGTGCCAGCAGTTTGGTCTGGGACAGGGGTGGCAATCAGCCCCAGCATTTT	CASSLVWDRGGNQPQHF
TRBV9	TRBJ2-3	.	few	14	TGTGCCAGCAGCGCGACAGGTTTCACAGATACGCAGTATTTT	CASSATGFTDTQYF
TRBV9	TRBJ2-3	.	.	14	TGTGCCAGCAGCGCTCGACCCTACACAGATACGCAGTATTTT	CASSARPYTDTQYF
TRBV7-9	TRBJ1-3	.	many	13	TGTGCCAGCAGCTTAGAAGAGAAAGCAACCATATATTTT	CASSLEEKATIYF
TRBV10-3	TRBJ1-2	.	many	13	TGTGCCATCTCTTGGGCTCAGACCCATGGCTACACCTTC	CAISWAQTHGYTF
TRBV2	TRBJ1-2	.	many	15	TGTGCCAGCAGTGAACCCTATGAGATGGGCTATGGCTACACCTTC	CASSEPYEMGYGYTF
TRBV6-1	TRBJ1-4	TRBD1	.	15	TGTGCCAGCAGGCAATACAGGGGGAGTAATGAAAAACTGTTTTTT	CASRQYRGSNEKLFF
TRBV11-2	TRBJ1-6	.	many	15	TGTGCCAGCAGCTTAGCCGGGGGGCCTAATTCACCCCTCCACTTT	CASSLAGGPNSPLHF
TRBV28	TRBJ1-2	TRBD1	.	16	TGTGCCAGCAGCCTAGATGAGACAGGGGCCGGCTATGGCTACACCTTC	CASSLDETGAGYGYTF
TRBV6-1	TRBJ1-5	.	.	14	TGTGCCAGCAGTAGGAGGGGGGATAATCAGCCCCAGCATTTT	CASSRRGDNQPQHF
TRBV20-1	TRBJ2-5	TRBD2	many	15	TGCAGTGCTAGAGATTTCGGGAGGGCCGGGGAGACCCAGTACTTC	CSARDFGRAGETQYF
TRBV20-1	TRBJ2-1	TRBD2	few	15	TGCAGTGCCCATAGACTAGCCGCCTCCTACAATGAGCAGTTCTTC	CSAHRLAASYNEQFF
TRBV4-1	TRBJ2-2	TRBD1	.	16	TGCGCCAGCAGCTATCGACAGGGGCCTAACACCGGGGAGCTGTTTTTT	CASSYRQGPNTGELFF
TRBV6-1	TRBJ2-1	TRBD2	many	14	TGTGCCAGCAGGGGACTAGCGGGAGGCCTTGAGCAGTTCTTC	CASRGLAGGLEQFF
TRBV11-1	TRBJ2-1	.	many	13	TGTGCCAGCACCCAAGCGAGCCGAGGTGAGCAGTTCTTC	CASTQASRGEQFF
TRBV7-2	TRBJ2-2	.	.	15	TGTGCCAGCAGCTTTGCAGGGTTGAACACCGGGGAGCTGTTTTTT	CASSFAGLNTGELFF
TRBV12-3/TRBV12-4	TRBJ2-1	TRBD2	many	18	TGTGCCAGCAGTCTTCCCGGGACTAGCGGGAAATATTACAATGAGCAGTTCTTC	CASSLPGTSGKYYNEQFF
TRBV12-3/TRBV12-4	TRBJ1-4	.	many	14	TGTGCCAGCAGTTTTTCGGGGTCCAATGAAAAACTGTTTTTT	CASSFSGSNEKLFF
TRBV7-9	TRBJ1-2	.	.	14	TGTGCCAGCAGCGCCGACCTACTCGCCTATGGCTACACCTTC	CASSADLLAYGYTF
TRBV5-1	TRBJ2-1	TRBD1	once	13	TGCGCCAGCAGCTGGACAGGGGGCTATGAGCAGTTCTTC	CASSWTGGYEQFF